This record covers a single T cell receptor (beta chain). The data were produced by immunoSEQ multiplex PCR, yet TCRdb's version contains in-frame clones alone and is incomplete. The data contain around 100,000 clones, 96% of them singletons. This CDR3 is 15 amino acids long. Germline trimming cut 1 base from V and 2 bases from J; bases unmatched to any gene: 3. Germline V gives CDR1 SGHRS, CDR2 YFSETQ. These data are taken from a study of technical replicates of blood from a handful of donors. What was sequenced was T cells isolated from PBMCs. V usage is TRBV5-1 and J usage is TRBJ2-5; 9 bases are a match to TRBD2. This receptor was taken from a human donor in good health. CDR3 region: CASSLSAGGQETQYF. In nucleotides, the CDR3 is TGCGCCAGCAGCTTGTCAGCGGGGGGACAAGAGACCCAGTACTTC.